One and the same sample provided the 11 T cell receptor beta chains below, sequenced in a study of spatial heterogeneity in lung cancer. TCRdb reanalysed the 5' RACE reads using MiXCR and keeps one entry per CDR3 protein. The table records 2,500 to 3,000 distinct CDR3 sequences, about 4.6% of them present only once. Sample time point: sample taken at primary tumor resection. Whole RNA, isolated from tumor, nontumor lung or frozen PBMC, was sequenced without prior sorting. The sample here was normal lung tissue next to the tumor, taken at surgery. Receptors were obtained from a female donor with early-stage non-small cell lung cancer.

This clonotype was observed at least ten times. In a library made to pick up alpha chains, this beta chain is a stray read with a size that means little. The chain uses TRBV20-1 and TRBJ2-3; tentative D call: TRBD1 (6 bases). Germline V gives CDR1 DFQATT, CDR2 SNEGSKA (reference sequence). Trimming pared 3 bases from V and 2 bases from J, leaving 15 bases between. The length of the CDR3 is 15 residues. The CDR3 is CSASIPGDDTDTQYF. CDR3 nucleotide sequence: TGCAGTGCTAGTATCCCAGGGGACGACACAGATACGCAGTATTTT.

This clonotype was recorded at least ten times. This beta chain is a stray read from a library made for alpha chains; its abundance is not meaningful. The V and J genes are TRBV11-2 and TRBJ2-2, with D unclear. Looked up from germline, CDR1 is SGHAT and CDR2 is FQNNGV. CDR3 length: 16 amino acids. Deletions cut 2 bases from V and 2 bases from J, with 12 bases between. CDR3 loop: CASSLQWLANTGELFF. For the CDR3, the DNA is TGTGCCAGCAGCTTACAGTGGCTCGCAAACACCGGGGAGCTGTTTTTT.

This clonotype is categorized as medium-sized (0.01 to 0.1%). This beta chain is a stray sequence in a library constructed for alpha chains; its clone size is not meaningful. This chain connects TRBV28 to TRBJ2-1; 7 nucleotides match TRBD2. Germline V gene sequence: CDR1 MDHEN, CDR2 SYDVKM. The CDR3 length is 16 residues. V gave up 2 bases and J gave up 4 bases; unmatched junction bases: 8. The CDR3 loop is CASSLVGGEGYNEQFF. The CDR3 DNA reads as TGTGCCAGCAGTTTAGTTGGCGGGGAGGGGTACAATGAGCAGTTCTTC.

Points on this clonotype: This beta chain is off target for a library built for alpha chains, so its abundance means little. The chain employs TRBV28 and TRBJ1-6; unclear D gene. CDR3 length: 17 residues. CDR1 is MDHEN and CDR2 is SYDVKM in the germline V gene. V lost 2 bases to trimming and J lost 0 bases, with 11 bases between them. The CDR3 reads CASSLGGSSSYNSPLHF. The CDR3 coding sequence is TGTGCCAGCAGTTTAGGTGGCTCGAGCTCCTATAATTCACCCCTCCACTTT.

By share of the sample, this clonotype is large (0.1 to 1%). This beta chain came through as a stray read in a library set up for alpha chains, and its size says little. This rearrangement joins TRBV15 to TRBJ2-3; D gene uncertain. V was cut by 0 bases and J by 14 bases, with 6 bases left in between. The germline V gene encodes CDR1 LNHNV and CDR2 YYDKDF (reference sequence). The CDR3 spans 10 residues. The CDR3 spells CATSRDRVYF. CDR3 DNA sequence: TGTGCCACCAGCAGAGATAGGGTGTATTTT.

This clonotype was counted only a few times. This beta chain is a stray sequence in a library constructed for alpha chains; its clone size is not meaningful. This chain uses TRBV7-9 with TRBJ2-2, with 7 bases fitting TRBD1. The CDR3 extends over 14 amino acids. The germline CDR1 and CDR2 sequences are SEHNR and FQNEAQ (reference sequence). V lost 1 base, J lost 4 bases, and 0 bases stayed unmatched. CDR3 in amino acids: CASSLEGATGELFF. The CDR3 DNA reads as TGTGCCAGCAGCTTAGAGGGGGCCACCGGGGAGCTGTTTTTT.

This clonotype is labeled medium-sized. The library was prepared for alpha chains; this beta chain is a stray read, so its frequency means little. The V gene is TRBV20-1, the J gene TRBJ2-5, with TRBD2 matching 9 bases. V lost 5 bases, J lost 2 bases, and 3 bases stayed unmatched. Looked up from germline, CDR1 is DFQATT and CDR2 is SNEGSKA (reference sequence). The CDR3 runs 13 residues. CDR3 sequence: CSALSGGQETQYF. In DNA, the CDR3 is TGCAGTGCTCTTAGCGGGGGACAAGAGACCCAGTACTTC.

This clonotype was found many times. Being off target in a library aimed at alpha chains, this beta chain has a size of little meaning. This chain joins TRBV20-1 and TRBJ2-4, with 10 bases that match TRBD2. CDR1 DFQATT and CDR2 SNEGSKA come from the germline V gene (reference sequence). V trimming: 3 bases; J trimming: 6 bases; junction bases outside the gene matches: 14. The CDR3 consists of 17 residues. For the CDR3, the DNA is TGCAGTGCTAGGGGGTCTAGCGGGAGCTCCCCCTCAAACATTCAGTACTTC. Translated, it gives CSARGSSGSSPSNIQYF.

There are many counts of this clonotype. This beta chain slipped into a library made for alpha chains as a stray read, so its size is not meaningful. The CDR3 sequence is CASSLRGDSSYNEQFF. The DNA of the CDR3 is TGTGCCAGCAGCTTACGGGGGGACTCCTCCTACAATGAGCAGTTCTTC. The chain recombines TRBV11-2 with TRBJ2-1; 7 positions agree with TRBD2. CDR1 is SGHAT and CDR2 is FQNNGV in the germline V gene. The CDR3 extends over 16 amino acids. V shed 2 bases and J 0 bases; nucleotides not matched to a gene: 4.

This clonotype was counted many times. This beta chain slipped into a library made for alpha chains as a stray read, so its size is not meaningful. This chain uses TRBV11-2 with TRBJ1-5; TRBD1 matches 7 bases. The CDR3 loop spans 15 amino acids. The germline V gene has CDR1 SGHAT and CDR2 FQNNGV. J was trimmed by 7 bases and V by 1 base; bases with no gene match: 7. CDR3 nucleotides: TGTGCCAGCAGCTTAGGGGACAGTCTTGGACAGCCCCAGCATTTT. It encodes CASSLGDSLGQPQHF.

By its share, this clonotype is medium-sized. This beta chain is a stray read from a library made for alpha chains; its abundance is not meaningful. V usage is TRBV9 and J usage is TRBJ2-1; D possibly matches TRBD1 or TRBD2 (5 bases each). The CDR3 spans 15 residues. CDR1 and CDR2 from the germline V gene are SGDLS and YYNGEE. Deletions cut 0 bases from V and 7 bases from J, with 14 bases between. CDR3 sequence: CASSVAPGRSNEQFF. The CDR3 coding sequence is TGTGCCAGCAGCGTAGCCCCGGGACGAAGTAATGAGCAGTTCTTC.